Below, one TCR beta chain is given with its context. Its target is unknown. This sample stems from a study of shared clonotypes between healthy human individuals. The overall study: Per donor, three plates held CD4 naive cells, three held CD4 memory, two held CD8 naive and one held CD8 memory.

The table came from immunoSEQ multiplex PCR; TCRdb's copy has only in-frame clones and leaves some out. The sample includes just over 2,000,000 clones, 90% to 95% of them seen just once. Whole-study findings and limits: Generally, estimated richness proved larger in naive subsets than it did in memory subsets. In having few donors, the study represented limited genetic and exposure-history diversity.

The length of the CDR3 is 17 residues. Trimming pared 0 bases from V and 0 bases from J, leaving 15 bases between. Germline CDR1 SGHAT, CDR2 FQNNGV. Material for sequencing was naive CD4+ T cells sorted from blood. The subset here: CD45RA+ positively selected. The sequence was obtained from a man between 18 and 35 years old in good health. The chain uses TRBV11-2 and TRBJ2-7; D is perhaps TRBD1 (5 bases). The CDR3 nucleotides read TGTGCCAGCAGCTTAGATGGTGGGGCCTCCTTCTCCTACGAGCAGTACTTC. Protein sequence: CASSLDGGASFSYEQYF.